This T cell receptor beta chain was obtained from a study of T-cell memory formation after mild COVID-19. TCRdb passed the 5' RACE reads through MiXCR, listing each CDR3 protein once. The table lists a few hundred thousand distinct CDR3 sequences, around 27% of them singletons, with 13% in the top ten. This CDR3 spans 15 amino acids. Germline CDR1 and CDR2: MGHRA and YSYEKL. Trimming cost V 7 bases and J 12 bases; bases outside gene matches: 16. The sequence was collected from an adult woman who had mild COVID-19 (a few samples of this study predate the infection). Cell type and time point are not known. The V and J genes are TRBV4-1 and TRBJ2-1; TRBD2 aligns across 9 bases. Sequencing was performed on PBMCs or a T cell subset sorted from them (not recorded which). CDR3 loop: CASKDPLAGVRGQFF. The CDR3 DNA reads TGCGCCAGCAAAGACCCACTAGCGGGTGTCCGGGGGCAGTTCTTC.